This TCR beta chain was obtained from a study of spatial heterogeneity in lung cancer. At the level of the study: TCR and UMI combinations that were unique each appeared, on average, more than ten times in raw reads.

TCR cDNA molecules each had a unique molecular identifier. TCRdb redid the calling of the 5' RACE reads with MiXCR, one entry per CDR3 protein. The sample lists just under 95,000 distinct CDR3 sequences; about 12% were seen once. Germline V gives CDR1 LNHDA, CDR2 SQIVND (reference sequence). V trimming: 5 bases; J trimming: 6 bases; junction bases outside the gene matches: 6. The CDR3 is made up of 15 amino acids. Time point denoted: sample taken at primary tumor resection. J is TRBJ1-4 and V is TRBV19, with TRBD1 identical over 10 bases. The source was PBMCs, collected at surgery. The receptor was derived from a male donor with early-stage non-small cell lung cancer. Here the CDR3 reads CASSPSGQGHEKLFF. In DNA, the CDR3 is TGTGCCAGTAGTCCGTCGGGACAGGGGCATGAAAAACTGTTTTTT.